The rows below give T cell receptor beta chains drawn from one sample of a study of OX40 agonist ivuxolimab in advanced cancers. Assay used: immunoSEQ multiplex PCR; TCRdb lists only in-frame clones, some missing. The repertoire includes about 46,000 clones, 88% of them detected once, and roughly 56% sits in the top ten. The material was CD4+ or CD8+ T cells sorted from blood, obtained in a trial of the OX40 agonist ivuxolimab. The source of these receptors is an adult with an advanced solid tumor such as melanoma, head and neck, liver or kidney cancer. Both conserved end residues are part of each CDR3. Only part of the rows carry a size: once, few, many, or a class if the clone is expanded.

- TRBV25-1 CASRVAGGPSSYEQYF
- TRBV28 CASLPSFGTDDTGELFF
- TRBV5-4 CASSLAVLAEETQYF
few TRBV6-5 CASSYAGGGRPGELFF
- TRBV6-5 CASSYAGSGGQETQYF
- TRBV20-1 CSARADTQYF
- TRBV10-2 CASTGQGVETQYF
- TRBV30 CAWSQVLRGQFF
- TRBV7-3 CASSSTGVSTDTQYF
- TRBV4-1 CASSHLQDARGNQPQHF
- TRBV7-2 CASSLGGGPVSKNIQYF
- TRBV19 CASSKGFHQPQHF
- TRBV19 CASSIQASSYEQYF
- TRBV9 CASSVQSSGNTIYF
- TRBV11-2 CASSLVAGNTDTQYF
- TRBV7-2 CASSLEWGGYEQYF
- TRBV13 CASSLGTSSDEQFF
- TRBV6-1 CASSLDLNTEAFF
once TRBV11-3 CASSPLTSGRVEQYF
- TRBV27 CASSISPSWLAGVQETQYF
- TRBV27 CASRSTGIEQFF
- TRBV4-2 CASSQDWDTGELFF
- TRBV7-2 CASSFQGFAGANVLTF
once TRBV10-1 CASSESLKGGVDIQYF
few TRBV7-6 CASSLGGHTGELFF
few TRBV27 CATRPFSGGTLSSYEQYF
- TRBV14 CASSQVMGTEAFF
- TRBV6-1 CASTSDYEQYF
- TRBV10-3 CAISESTMETQYF
- TRBV30 CAWGVPTSGNYNEQFF
- TRBV5-1 CASSPWTYLQETQYF
- TRBV9 CASSSYTYGYTF
- TRBV11-3 CASSGTYSGANVLTF
once TRBV7-9 CASSHSSGASYNEQFF
- TRBV9 CASSVDQGHEQFF
- TRBV15 CATSVAGGLYEQYF
- TRBV5-1 CASSSGEWYEQYF
- TRBV4-1 CASSQDMGLAGGQETQYF
- TRBV4-2 CASSHASGLAGGETQYF
- TRBV6-5 CASSYSGKGQETQYF
- TRBV11-2 CASAGQGGVTQYF
- TRBV5-1 CASSLDRPSKNIQYF
- TRBV7-2 CASSYRTDTQYF
- TRBV4-1 CASSLKGTGSYEQYF
- TRBV19 CASSPGVVTNEKLFF
once TRBV6-5 CASSDPGQLEQYF
few TRBV7-2 CASSFSVGTEAFF
- TRBV7-2 CASSLGGRGLADTQYF
- TRBV13 CASSPRDRGLTYEQYF
- TRBV7-9 CASKSTGRPGAEAFF